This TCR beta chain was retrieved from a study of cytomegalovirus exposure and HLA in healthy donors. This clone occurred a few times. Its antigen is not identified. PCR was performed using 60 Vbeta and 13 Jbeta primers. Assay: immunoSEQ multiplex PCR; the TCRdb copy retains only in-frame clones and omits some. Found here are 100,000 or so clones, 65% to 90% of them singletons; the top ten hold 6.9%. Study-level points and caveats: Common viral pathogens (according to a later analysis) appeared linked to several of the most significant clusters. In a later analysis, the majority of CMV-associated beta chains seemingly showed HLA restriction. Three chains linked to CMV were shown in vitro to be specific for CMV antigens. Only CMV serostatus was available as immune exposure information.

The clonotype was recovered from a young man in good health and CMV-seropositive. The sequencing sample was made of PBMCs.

CDR3 sequence: CATQTGLGTGELFF. The CDR3 DNA sequence: TGTGCCACACAGACAGGGCTAGGGACCGGGGAGCTGTTTTTT. This chain connects TRBV6-1 to TRBJ2-2, with 7 bases aligning to TRBD1. Looked up from germline, CDR1 is MNHNS and CDR2 is SASEGT. This CDR3 has 14 residues. The J segment lost 5 bases and the V segment lost 10 bases, leaving 10 bases of the junction unmatched.